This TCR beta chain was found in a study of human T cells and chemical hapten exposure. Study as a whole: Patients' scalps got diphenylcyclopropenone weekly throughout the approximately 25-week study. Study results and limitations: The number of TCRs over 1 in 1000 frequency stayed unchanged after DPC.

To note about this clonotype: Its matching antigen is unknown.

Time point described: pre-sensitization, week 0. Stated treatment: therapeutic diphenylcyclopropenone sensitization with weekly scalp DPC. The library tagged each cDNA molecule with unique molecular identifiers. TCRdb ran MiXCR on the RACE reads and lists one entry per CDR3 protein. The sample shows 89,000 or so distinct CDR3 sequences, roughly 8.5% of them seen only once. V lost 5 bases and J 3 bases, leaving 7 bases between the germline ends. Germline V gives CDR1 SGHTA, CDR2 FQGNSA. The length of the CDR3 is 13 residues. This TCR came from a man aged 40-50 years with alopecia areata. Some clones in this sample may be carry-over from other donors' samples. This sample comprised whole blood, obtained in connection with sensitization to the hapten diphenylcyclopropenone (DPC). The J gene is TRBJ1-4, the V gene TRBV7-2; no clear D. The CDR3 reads CASSGSPNEKLFF. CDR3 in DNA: TGTGCCAGCAGCGGCAGTCCTAATGAAAAACTGTTTTTT.